This T cell receptor (beta chain) was retrieved from a study of T cell changes during pregnancy in multiple sclerosis. CDR3 length equals 15 residues. The V segment lost 1 base and the J segment 0 bases; nucleotides outside the gene matches: 0. Germline lookup yields CDR1 MNHNS and CDR2 SASEGT. This clone has more than one count but fewer than ten. This table comes from immunoSEQ multiplex PCR, and its TCRdb copy is limited to in-frame clones, with some not included. The sample has tens of thousands of clones, 90% seen once. The chain is built from TRBV6-1 and TRBJ2-7; 10 positions match TRBD1. This specimen consisted of peripheral blood, obtained in the second trimester of pregnancy. The source is a female donor in good health, enrolled as a control in a pregnancy study. The CDR3 nucleotides are TGTGCCAGCAGTGAAGGGACAGGGGGCTCCTACGAGCAGTACTTC. This codes for CASSEGTGGSYEQYF.